Reported below is one TCR beta chain. The data were obtained in a study of sequential checkpoint blockade in melanoma. The table came from immunoSEQ multiplex PCR; TCRdb's copy has only in-frame clones and leaves some out. The data hold 30,000 to 35,000 clones, with more than 70% observed a single time. The treatment here: randomized to nivolumab then ipilimumab (arm A) or the reverse (arm B). Looked up from germline, CDR1 is LGHNA and CDR2 is YSLEER. CDR3 length: 16 amino acids. The V gene end was trimmed by 3 bases and the J gene end by 8 bases; junction bases not matched to a gene: 9. This clonotype was sampled from a human donor with melanoma. Source: CD8+ T cells sorted from blood (inferred from file names), taken from a patient given nivolumab and ipilimumab in sequence. V and J are TRBV4-3 and TRBJ1-4, with TRBD1 matching over 10 bases. CDR3 in DNA: TGCGCCAGCAGCCAGCCCCCGGGACAGGGGAAGGAAAAACTGTTTTTT. Residues: CASSQPPGQGKEKLFF.